This T cell receptor (beta chain) was recovered during a study of molecular identifiers for immune sequencing clone quantification. TCRdb called the PCR reads again in MiXCR, with one record for every CDR3 protein. The sample holds around 470,000 distinct CDR3 sequences; about 22% are singletons and the top ten take 0.7% to 1%. Study-wide results and caveats: In naive cells, under 1% of molecules belonged to clones above 20 RNA copies, against over 98% in effector cells.

Germline V lookup: CDR1 DFQATT, CDR2 SNEGSKA (reference sequence). The CDR3 extends over 15 amino acids. With regard to this clonotype: Its specificity is unknown. A much bigger clone sits one base away, suggesting this may be a read error.

The chain couples TRBV20-1 to TRBJ2-7, with 8 nucleotides matching TRBD1. Sample: naive CD8+ T cells from blood, with Jurkat cell RNA spiked in. The subset: FACS-sorted CD8+CD4-CCR7+CD45RA+ naive T cells. The TCR sequence derives from a human donor in good health. Some libraries in this study had Jurkat cell RNA spiked in. This CDR3 reads CSARAGQGAPYGQYF. CDR3 bases: TGCAGTGCTAGAGCGGGTCAGGGGGCGCCTTACGGGCAGTACTTC.